The rows below give T cell receptor beta chains drawn from one sample of a study of T-cell memory formation after mild COVID-19. TCRdb re-called the 5' RACE reads with MiXCR, one entry per CDR3 protein. The sample yields more than 300,000 distinct CDR3 sequences, more than 13% seen once. The sequenced sample consisted of PBMCs or a T cell subset sorted from them (not recorded which). These receptors were taken from a man between 18 and 35 years old who had mild COVID-19 (a few samples of this study predate the infection). Cell type and time point are not known. Both conserved end residues are part of each CDR3. A D gene is named only where the DNA matches it firmly. Clone size is given for some rows only: seen once, a few or many times, or a class if the clone is expanded.

size,D,V,J,CDR3,DNA
few,NA,TRBV5-1,TRBJ2-2,CASAESVNTGELFF,TGCGCCAGCGCTGAGAGCGTGAACACCGGGGAGCTGTTTTTT
many,NA,TRBV7-9,TRBJ1-5,CASSLLGADQPQHF,TGTGCCAGCAGCTTATTGGGGGCTGATCAGCCCCAGCATTTT
few,NA,TRBV12-3/TRBV12-4,TRBJ1-5,CASSSDRRQPQHF,TGTGCCAGCAGCTCAGACAGGCGCCAGCCCCAGCATTTT
few,TRBD2,TRBV7-8,TRBJ2-2,CASSLPMGRAGELFF,TGTGCCAGCAGCCTACCTATGGGGAGGGCCGGGGAGCTGTTTTTT
few,NA,TRBV20-1,TRBJ2-5,CSPRWVRTWETQYF,TGCAGCCCGAGATGGGTGAGAACATGGGAGACCCAGTACTTC
few,NA,TRBV4-3,TRBJ2-1,CASSQRDGLIYEQFF,TGCGCCAGCAGCCAACGGGACGGGTTGATCTATGAGCAGTTCTTC
NA,TRBD1,TRBV27,TRBJ1-1,CATRLGQGETEAFF,TGTGCCACCCGATTAGGACAGGGAGAAACTGAAGCTTTCTTT
NA,TRBD2,TRBV11-2,TRBJ2-1,CASSPTSGVKDEQFF,TGTGCCAGCAGCCCGACTAGCGGGGTAAAGGATGAGCAGTTCTTC
NA,NA,TRBV5-1,TRBJ2-7,CASSFELLYEQYF,TGCGCCAGCAGCTTTGAGCTGCTCTACGAGCAGTACTTC
many,NA,TRBV5-1,TRBJ1-1,CASSSQGANTEAFF,TGCGCCAGCAGCTCCCAGGGCGCGAACACTGAAGCTTTCTTT
NA,NA,TRBV6-2/TRBV6-3,TRBJ2-3,CASSSPRGPQDTQYF,TGTGCCAGCAGCTCCCCGAGGGGACCCCAGGATACGCAGTATTTT
few,NA,TRBV7-2,TRBJ2-3,CASSLTRGNADTQYF,TGTGCCAGCAGCTTAACCAGGGGTAACGCAGATACGCAGTATTTT
NA,NA,TRBV29-1,TRBJ2-3,CSAHSGRGTDTQYF,TGCAGCGCCCACTCGGGACGGGGCACAGATACGCAGTATTTT
few,NA,TRBV20-1,TRBJ2-1,CSARVTGGGPEQFF,TGCAGTGCTAGAGTTACGGGCGGGGGCCCTGAGCAGTTCTTC
few,NA,TRBV5-5,TRBJ2-3,CASHIFGDSDTQYF,TGTGCCAGCCATATCTTCGGGGATTCAGATACGCAGTATTTT
NA,TRBD1,TRBV29-1,TRBJ2-2,CSVEVGQATGELFF,TGCAGCGTTGAGGTCGGACAGGCCACCGGGGAGCTGTTTTTT
NA,NA,TRBV9,TRBJ1-1,CASSVRDTEAFF,TGTGCCAGCAGCGTGCGGGACACTGAAGCTTTCTTT
NA,NA,TRBV7-2,TRBJ2-5,CASSPTVRETQYF,TGTGCCAGCAGCCCGACGGTACGGGAGACCCAGTACTTC
many,NA,TRBV5-1,TRBJ2-7,CASGSRPGPAYEQYF,TGCGCCAGCGGCTCCCGACCAGGGCCAGCCTACGAGCAGTACTTC
few,NA,TRBV7-3,TRBJ1-1,CASSLSPGGLAEAFF,TGTGCCAGCAGCTTGTCCCCCGGGGGGTTGGCTGAAGCTTTCTTT
NA,NA,TRBV7-9,TRBJ2-5,CASSLALSEGETQYF,TGTGCCAGCAGCTTAGCGCTGTCAGAGGGAGAGACCCAGTACTTC
few,NA,TRBV4-1,TRBJ1-2,CASSPWGPPKSYGYTF,TGCGCCAGCAGCCCCTGGGGGCCGCCTAAGTCCTATGGCTACACCTTC
NA,TRBD1,TRBV20-1,TRBJ1-2,CSARPKDRGSLGYTF,TGCAGTGCTAGACCTAAAGACAGGGGATCGTTAGGCTACACCTTC
many,TRBD1,TRBV5-1,TRBJ1-1,CASSKDRGPTEAFF,TGCGCCAGCAGCAAGGACAGGGGGCCTACTGAAGCTTTCTTT
NA,NA,TRBV10-3,TRBJ1-2,CAITLTENYGYTF,TGTGCCATCACCCTGACAGAGAACTATGGCTACACCTTC
few,NA,TRBV2,TRBJ2-2,CASSVGGAYAGELFF,TGTGCCAGCAGTGTAGGGGGGGCCTACGCCGGGGAGCTGTTTTTT
NA,NA,TRBV4-3,TRBJ2-7,CASSQVRTGSYEQYF,TGCGCCAGCAGCCAAGTCCGAACAGGCTCCTACGAGCAGTACTTC
few,TRBD2,TRBV4-3,TRBJ2-7,CASSLGREAYEQYF,TGCGCCAGCAGCCTAGGACGGGAGGCCTACGAGCAGTACTTC
NA,NA,TRBV7-2,TRBJ2-3,CASSLTFGGDTQYF,TGTGCCAGCAGCTTAACGTTCGGGGGCGATACGCAGTATTTT
many,NA,TRBV5-1,TRBJ2-4,CASSLDVENIQYF,TGCGCCAGCAGCTTGGACGTAGAAAACATTCAGTACTTC
many,TRBD2,TRBV10-3,TRBJ2-5,CAISEAGGHQETQYF,TGTGCCATCAGTGAGGCGGGGGGGCACCAAGAGACCCAGTACTTC
many,NA,TRBV29-1,TRBJ2-1,CSAVRSYNEQFF,TGCAGCGCTGTGCGCTCCTACAATGAGCAGTTCTTC
few,NA,TRBV4-1,TRBJ2-5,CASSQTPPGQYQETQYF,TGCGCCAGCAGCCAAACCCCGCCCGGGCAGTACCAAGAGACCCAGTACTTC
NA,NA,TRBV9,TRBJ2-2,CASSVDGTGELFF,TGTGCCAGCAGCGTAGACGGGACCGGGGAGCTGTTTTTT
few,TRBD1,TRBV7-2,TRBJ1-1,CASSGRQGENTEAFF,TGTGCCAGCAGCGGCCGACAGGGGGAGAACACTGAAGCTTTCTTT
NA,NA,TRBV20-1,TRBJ1-5,CSATNWTTYNQPQHF,TGCAGTGCTACCAATTGGACAACCTACAATCAGCCCCAGCATTTT
NA,NA,TRBV6-5,TRBJ2-2,CASRYTGELFF,TGTGCCAGTAGATACACCGGGGAGCTGTTTTTT
NA,NA,TRBV5-1,TRBJ2-3,CASSSGEIHTDTQYF,TGCGCCAGCAGCTCGGGGGAGATACACACAGATACGCAGTATTTT
few,NA,TRBV6-5,TRBJ1-3,CASSYSNTGRSGNTIYF,TGTGCCAGCAGTTACTCCAACACAGGCCGCTCTGGAAACACCATATATTTT
few,NA,TRBV12-3/TRBV12-4,TRBJ2-1,CASSSGGGDNEQFF,TGTGCCAGCAGTAGTGGCGGGGGCGACAATGAGCAGTTCTTC